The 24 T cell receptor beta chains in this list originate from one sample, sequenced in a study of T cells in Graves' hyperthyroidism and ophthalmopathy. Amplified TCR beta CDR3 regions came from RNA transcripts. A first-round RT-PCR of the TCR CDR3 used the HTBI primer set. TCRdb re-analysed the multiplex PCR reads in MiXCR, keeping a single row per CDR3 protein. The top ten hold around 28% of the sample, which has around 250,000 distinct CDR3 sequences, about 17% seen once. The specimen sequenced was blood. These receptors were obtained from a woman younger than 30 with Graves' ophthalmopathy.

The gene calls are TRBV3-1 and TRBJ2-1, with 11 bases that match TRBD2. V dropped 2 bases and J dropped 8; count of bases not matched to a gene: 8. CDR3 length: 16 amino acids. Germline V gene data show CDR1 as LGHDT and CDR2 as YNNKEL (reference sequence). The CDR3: CASSQRRASGRYEQFF. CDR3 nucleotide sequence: TGTGCCAGCAGCCAACGTCGGGCTAGCGGGAGGTATGAGCAGTTCTTC.

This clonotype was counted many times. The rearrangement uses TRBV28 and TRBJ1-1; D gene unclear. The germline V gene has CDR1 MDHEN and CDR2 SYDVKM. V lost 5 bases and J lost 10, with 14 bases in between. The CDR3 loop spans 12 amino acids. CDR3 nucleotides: TGTGCCAGCAGTGTCGGAGGAGTGTCAGCTTTCTTT. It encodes CASSVGGVSAFF. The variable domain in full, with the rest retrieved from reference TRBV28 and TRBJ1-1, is DVKVTQSSRYLVKRTGEKVFLECVQDMDHENMFWYRQDPGLGLRLIYFSYDVKMKEKGDIPEGYSVSREKKERFSLILESASTNQTSMYLCASSVGGVSAFFGQGTRLTVV.

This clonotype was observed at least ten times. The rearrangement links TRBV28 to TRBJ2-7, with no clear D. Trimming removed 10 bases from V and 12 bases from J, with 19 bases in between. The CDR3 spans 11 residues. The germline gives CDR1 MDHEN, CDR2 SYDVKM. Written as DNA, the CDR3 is TGTGCCACTCATAACACTCTTTCTCTGTACTTC. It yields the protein CATHNTLSLYF.

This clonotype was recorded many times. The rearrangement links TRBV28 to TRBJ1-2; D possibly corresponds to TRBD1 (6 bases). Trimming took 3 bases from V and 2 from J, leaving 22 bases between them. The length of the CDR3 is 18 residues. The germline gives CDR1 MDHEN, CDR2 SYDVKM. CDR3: CASSLVWLRGARNYGYTF. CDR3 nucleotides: TGTGCCAGCAGTTTGGTGTGGTTGCGGGGGGCGCGGAACTATGGCTACACCTTC.

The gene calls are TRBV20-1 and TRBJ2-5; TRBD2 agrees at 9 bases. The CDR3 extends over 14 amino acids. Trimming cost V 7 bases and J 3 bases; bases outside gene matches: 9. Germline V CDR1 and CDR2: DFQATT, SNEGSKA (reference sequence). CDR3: CSVTGTSWEETQYF. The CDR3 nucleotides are TGCAGTGTTACCGGGACTAGCTGGGAAGAGACCCAGTACTTC.

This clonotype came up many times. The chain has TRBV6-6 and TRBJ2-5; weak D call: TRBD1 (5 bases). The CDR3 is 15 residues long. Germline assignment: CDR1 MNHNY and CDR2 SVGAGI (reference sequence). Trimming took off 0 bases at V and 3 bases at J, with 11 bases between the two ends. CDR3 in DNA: TGTGCCAGCAGTTACTCGACCCGCAGGGAAGAGACCCAGTACTTC. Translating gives CASSYSTRREETQYF.

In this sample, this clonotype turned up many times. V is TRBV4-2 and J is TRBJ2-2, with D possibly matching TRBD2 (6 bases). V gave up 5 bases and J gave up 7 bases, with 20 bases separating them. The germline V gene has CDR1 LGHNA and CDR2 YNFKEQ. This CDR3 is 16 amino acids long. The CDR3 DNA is TGTGCCAGCAGCGCGCCGGGACTCCTTACGGACGGGGAGCTGTTTTTT. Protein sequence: CASSAPGLLTDGELFF.

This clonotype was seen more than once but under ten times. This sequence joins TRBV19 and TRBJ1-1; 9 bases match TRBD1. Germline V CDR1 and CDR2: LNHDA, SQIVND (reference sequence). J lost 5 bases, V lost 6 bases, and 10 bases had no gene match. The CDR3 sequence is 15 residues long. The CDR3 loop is CASRPGQGIYTEAFF. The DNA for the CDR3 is TGTGCCAGTAGGCCGGGACAGGGTATCTATACTGAAGCTTTCTTT.

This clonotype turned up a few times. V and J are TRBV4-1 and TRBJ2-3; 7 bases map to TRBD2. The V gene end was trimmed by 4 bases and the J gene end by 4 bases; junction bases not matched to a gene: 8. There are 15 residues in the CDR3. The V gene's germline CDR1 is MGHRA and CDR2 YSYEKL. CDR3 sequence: CASSLTELAADTQYF. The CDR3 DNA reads TGCGCCAGCAGCCTCACCGAGCTAGCGGCAGATACGCAGTATTTT.

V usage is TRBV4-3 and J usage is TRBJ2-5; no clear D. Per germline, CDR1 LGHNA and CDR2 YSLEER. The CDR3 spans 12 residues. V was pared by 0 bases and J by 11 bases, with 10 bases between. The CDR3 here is CASSQDKDSQYF. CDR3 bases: TGCGCCAGCAGCCAAGATAAAGACTCACAGTACTTC.

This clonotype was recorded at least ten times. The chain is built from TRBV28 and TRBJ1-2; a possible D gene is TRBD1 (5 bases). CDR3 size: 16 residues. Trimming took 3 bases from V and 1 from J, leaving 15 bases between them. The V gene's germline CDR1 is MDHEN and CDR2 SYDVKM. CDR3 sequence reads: CASSLTGTSRNYGYTF. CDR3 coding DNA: TGTGCCAGCAGTTTGACCGGGACCTCCCGTAACTATGGCTACACCTTC.

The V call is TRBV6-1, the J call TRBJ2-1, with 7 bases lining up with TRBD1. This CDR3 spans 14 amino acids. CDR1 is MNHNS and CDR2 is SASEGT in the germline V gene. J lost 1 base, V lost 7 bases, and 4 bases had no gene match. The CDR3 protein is CASNRDRSYNEQFF. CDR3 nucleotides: TGTGCCAGCAATAGGGACAGATCCTACAATGAGCAGTTCTTC.

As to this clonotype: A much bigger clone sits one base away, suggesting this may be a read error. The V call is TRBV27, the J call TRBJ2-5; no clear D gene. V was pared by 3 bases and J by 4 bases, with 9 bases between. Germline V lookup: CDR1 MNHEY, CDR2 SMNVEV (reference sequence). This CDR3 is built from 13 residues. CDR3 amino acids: CASSFKGRETQYF. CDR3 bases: TGTGCCAGCAGTTTCAAGGGAAGAGAGACCCAGTACTTC.

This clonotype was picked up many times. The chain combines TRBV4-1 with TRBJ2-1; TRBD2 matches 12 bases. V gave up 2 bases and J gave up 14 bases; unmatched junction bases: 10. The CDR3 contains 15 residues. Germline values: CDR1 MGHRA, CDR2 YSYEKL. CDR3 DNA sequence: TGCGCCAGCAGCCAAATGCTTACTAGCGGGGGGCGGGAGTTCTTC. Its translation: CASSQMLTSGGREFF.

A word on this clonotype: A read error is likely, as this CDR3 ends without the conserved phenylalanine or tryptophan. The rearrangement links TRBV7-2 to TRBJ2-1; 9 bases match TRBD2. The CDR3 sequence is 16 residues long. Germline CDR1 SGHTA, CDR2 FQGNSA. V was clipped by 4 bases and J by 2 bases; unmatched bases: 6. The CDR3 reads CASSSGLARTYNEQFL. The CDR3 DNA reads TGTGCCAGCAGCTCCGGACTAGCGCGGACCTACAATGAGCAGTTCCTC.

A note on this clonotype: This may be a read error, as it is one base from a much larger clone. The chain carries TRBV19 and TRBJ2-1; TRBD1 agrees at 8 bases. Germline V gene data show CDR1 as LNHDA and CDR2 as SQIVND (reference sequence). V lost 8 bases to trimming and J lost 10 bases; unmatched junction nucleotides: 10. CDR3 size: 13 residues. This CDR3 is CASGIVGTGEQFF. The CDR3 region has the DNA TGTGCCAGTGGGATCGTAGGGACAGGCGAGCAGTTCTTC.

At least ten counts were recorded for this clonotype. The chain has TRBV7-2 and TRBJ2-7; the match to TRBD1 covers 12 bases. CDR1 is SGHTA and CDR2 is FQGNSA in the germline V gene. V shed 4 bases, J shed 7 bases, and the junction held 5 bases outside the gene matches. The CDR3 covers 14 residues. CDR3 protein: CASSSRDRGREQYF. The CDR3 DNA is TGTGCCAGCAGCTCCCGGGACAGGGGGCGAGAGCAGTACTTC.

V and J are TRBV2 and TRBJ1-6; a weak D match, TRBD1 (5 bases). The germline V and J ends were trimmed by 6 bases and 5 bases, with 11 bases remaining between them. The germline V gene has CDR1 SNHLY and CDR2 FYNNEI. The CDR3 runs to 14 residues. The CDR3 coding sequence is TGTGCCAGCAGCACCCAGGGCCATAATTCACCCCTCCACTTT. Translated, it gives CASSTQGHNSPLHF.

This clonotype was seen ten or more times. The CDR3 DNA reads as TGTGCTAGTGTTTTTCGACTAGCAAATCCCCGCCAGTACTTC. Amino acid sequence: CASVFRLANPRQYF. V gene TRBV12-5 combines with J gene TRBJ2-5; TRBD2 matches 7 bases. CDR1 is LGHNT and CDR2 is FRNRAP in the germline V gene. This CDR3 has 14 residues. V lost 7 bases to trimming and J lost 10 bases; unmatched junction nucleotides: 15.

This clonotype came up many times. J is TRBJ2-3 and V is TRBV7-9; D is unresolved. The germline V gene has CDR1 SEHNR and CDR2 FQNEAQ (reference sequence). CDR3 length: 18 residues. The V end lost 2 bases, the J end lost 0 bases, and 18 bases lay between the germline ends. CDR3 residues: CASSLFPVRPASTDTQYF. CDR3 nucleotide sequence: TGTGCCAGCAGCTTATTCCCAGTCAGACCCGCTAGCACAGATACGCAGTATTTT.

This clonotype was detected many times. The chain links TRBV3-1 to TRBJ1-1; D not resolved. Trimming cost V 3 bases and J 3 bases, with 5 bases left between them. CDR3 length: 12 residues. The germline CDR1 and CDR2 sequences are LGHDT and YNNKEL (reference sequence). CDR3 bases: TGTGCCAGCAGCCAGCAGGACACTGAAGCTTTCTTT. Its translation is CASSQQDTEAFF.

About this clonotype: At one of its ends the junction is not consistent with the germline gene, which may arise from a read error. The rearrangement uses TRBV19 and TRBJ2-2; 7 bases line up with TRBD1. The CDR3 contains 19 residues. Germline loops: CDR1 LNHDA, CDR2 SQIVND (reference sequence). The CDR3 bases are TGTGCCAGTAGTATAGGGCTGGGGAAAGGGGGCAGGAACAGCGGGGAGCTGTTTTTT. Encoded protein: CASSIGLGKGGRNSGELFF.

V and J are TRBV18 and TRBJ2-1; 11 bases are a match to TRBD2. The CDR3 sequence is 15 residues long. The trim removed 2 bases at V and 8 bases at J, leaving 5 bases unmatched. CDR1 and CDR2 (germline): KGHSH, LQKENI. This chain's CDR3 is CASSPTASGRYEQFF. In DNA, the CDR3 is TGTGCCAGCTCACCAACCGCTAGCGGGAGGTATGAGCAGTTCTTC.

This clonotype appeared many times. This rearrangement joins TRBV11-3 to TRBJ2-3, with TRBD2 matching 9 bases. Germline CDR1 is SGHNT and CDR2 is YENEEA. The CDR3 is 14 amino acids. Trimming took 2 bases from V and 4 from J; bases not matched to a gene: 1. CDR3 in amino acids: CASSLLAGSDTQYF. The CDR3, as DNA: TGTGCCAGCAGCTTACTAGCGGGGTCAGATACGCAGTATTTT.